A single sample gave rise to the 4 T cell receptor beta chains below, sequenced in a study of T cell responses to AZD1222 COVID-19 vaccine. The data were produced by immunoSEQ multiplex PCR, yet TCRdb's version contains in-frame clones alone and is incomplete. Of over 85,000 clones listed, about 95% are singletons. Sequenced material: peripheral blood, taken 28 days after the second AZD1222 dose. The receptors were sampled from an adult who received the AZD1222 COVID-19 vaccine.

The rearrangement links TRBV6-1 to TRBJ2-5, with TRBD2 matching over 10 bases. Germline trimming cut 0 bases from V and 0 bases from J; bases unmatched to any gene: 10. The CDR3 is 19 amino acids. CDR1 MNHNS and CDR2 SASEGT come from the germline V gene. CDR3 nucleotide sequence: TGTGCCAGCAGTGAAGCCGCTAGCGGGAGATTCGGGTACCAAGAGACCCAGTACTTC. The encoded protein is CASSEAASGRFGYQETQYF.

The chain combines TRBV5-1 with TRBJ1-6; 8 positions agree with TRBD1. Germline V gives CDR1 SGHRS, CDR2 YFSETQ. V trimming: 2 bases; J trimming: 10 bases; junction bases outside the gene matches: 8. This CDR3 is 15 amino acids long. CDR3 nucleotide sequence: TGCGCCAGCAGCTTTATGGACAGGGATGGATCACCCCTCCACTTT. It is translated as CASSFMDRDGSPLHF.

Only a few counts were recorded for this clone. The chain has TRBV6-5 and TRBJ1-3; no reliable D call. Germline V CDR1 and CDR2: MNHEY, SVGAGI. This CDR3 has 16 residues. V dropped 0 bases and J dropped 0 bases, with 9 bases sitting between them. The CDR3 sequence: CASSYSTAISGNTIYF. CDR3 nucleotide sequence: TGTGCCAGCAGTTACTCTACAGCTATCTCTGGAAACACCATATATTTT.

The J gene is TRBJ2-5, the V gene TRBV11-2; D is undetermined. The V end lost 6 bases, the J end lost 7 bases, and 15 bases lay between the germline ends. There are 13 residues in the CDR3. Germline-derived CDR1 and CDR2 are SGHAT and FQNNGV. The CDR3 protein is CASRNLVIGTQYF. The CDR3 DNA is TGTGCCAGCAGAAATCTAGTCATCGGGACCCAGTACTTC.